This is a list of T cell receptor beta chains from one sample in a study of blood T cell repertoires in COVID-19. The protocol was immunoSEQ multiplex PCR, while the TCRdb copy is restricted to in-frame clones and leaves out a portion. The table lists some 350,000 clones, more than 75% of them singletons. The sample consisted of peripheral blood. The receptor source for this set is a woman aged 18-29 years who had recovered from COVID-19. The CDR3 runs from the conserved cysteine through the conserved F or W. Fields, in order: clone size, V gene, CDR3 protein. Size tells how often a clone was seen (once, few, many) or the class of an expanded clone, and some rows leave it out.

- | TRBV5-4 | CASSLVGGSRGDTQYF
- | TRBV3-1/TRBV3-2 | CASSQVALPGGELFF
- | TRBV7-9 | CASSLAGQGLETQYF
- | TRBV6-5 | CASSYLQGPHTEAFF
- | TRBV28 | CASKGDKDRGMSTGELFF
few | TRBV6-2/TRBV6-3 | CASSYLRDNQPQHF
- | TRBV18 | CASSPASGRDEQFF
- | TRBV3-1/TRBV3-2 | CASSHVGSAPGELFF
- | TRBV5-1 | CASSLGEVTGEQFF
once | TRBV27 | CASSFYRSYNSPLHF
- | TRBV12-1 | CASRTGEGTEAFF
- | TRBV4-3 | CASSQDSFPGTGDTGELFF
- | TRBV21-1 | CASSKALGQGNEQFF
- | TRBV19 | CASSPGQYQETQYF
- | TRBV4-3 | CASSQDSRYSNQPQHF
once | TRBV7-9 | CASSLGEGLISEAFF
- | TRBV6-5 | CASQGQGTSPLHF
- | TRBV11-2 | CASSLGWAGNTEAFF
- | TRBV4-3 | CASSQDSGVDTQYF
few | TRBV7-9 | CASSSGPSGINEQFF
- | TRBV9 | CASSRTSGNYNEQFF
- | TRBV7-2 | CASSPVTNSGNTIYF
- | TRBV5-1 | CASSPGQGASGETQYF
- | TRBV5-4 | CASSSRLADYNEQFF
- | TRBV5-1 | CASSWGTGVEETQYF
- | TRBV5-1 | CASSPNVGTLHEKLFF
- | TRBV12-3/TRBV12-4 | CASSPQGNTEAFF
- | TRBV7-6 | CASSLTGYTEAFF
- | TRBV18 | CASSPQGTGNTIYF
- | TRBV4-3 | CASSQSLLGTGVIGELFF
- | TRBV30 | CAWKTQGQNTEAFF
- | TRBV6-6 | CASSYRTGVNYGYTF
- | TRBV11-2 | CASSVASSYNEQFF
- | TRBV27 | CASSPPRLANTGELFF
once | TRBV28 | CASRLDRGLGGYTF
- | TRBV5-1 | CASRTGTGLTDTQYF
- | TRBV4-3 | CASSQDPPGRDSPLHF
- | TRBV4-3 | CASSQDTPVESPYNEQFF
- | TRBV9 | CASRRTGNSYNEQFF
- | TRBV11-2 | CASTILAGARTGELFF
- | TRBV12-5 | CASGRQGGRNTIYF
- | TRBV7-2 | CASISGGNRDTQYF